A selection of T cell receptor beta chains follows, all from one sample in a study of OX40 agonist ivuxolimab in advanced cancers. Only in-frame clones appear in the TCRdb table, and some are missing; sequencing was by immunoSEQ multiplex PCR. In the table there are about 10,000 clones, 77% of which are singletons. Sequencing used CD4+ or CD8+ T cells sorted from blood, obtained in a trial of the OX40 agonist ivuxolimab. The source is an adult with an advanced solid tumor such as melanoma, head and neck, liver or kidney cancer. CDR3s include the opening cysteine and the closing phenylalanine or tryptophan. The D gene is left open where the match is weak. Only some rows state a clone size, as once, few, many or a class for expanded clones.

j_call	clone_size	v_call	d_call	cdr3_length	cdr3_nt	cdr3_aa
TRBJ2-2	-	TRBV4-2	-	17	TGTGCCAGCAGCCAAGAAATTAGCCTTGGGTACGGCGGGGAGCTGTTTTTT	CASSQEISLGYGGELFF
TRBJ1-5	-	TRBV19	-	14	TGTGCCAGTAGTGCCTCCGGGTGGGATCAGCCCCAGCATTTT	CASSASGWDQPQHF
TRBJ2-7	-	TRBV14	-	14	TGTGCCAGCAGCCAAGTGGAGCGGAACTACGAGCAGTACTTC	CASSQVERNYEQYF
TRBJ1-2	-	TRBV29-1	TRBD1	12	TGCAGCGGAGACAGGGTCCTAGAAGGCTACACCTTC	CSGDRVLEGYTF
TRBJ1-4	-	TRBV10-3	-	15	TGTGCCATCAGTGAAGGGGCAACCCTCAATGAAAAACTGTTTTTT	CAISEGATLNEKLFF
TRBJ2-1	-	TRBV28	-	13	TGTGCCAGCAGTTATAGTTCCTACAATGAGCAGTTCTTC	CASSYSSYNEQFF
TRBJ2-7	-	TRBV12-5	-	15	TGTGCTAGTGGTTTGGCCGGGGGAGGCTACTACGAGCAGTACTTC	CASGLAGGGYYEQYF
TRBJ1-1	few	TRBV11-3	-	13	TGTGCCAGCAGCTTAGGTGTTGGTACTGAAGCTTTCTTT	CASSLGVGTEAFF
TRBJ2-5	-	TRBV9	-	14	TGTGCCAGCAGCGTCGAGGGGACCCAAGAGACCCAGTACTTC	CASSVEGTQETQYF
TRBJ2-7	-	TRBV5-8	-	11	TGTGCCAGCAGCCTCAGGGTCGAGCAGTACTTC	CASSLRVEQYF
TRBJ1-2	-	TRBV6-6	-	14	TGTGCCAGCAGTCCTAAGGGGTGGGGAGATGGCTACACCTTC	CASSPKGWGDGYTF
TRBJ2-7	-	TRBV7-3	-	14	TGTGCCAGCAGCTTAACAGGCGGAGGGAGCGAGCAGTACTTC	CASSLTGGGSEQYF
TRBJ1-1	-	TRBV7-3	TRBD1	18	TGTGCCAGCAGCAGATCCCCCGGGACAGGGGTCATGAACACTGAAGCTTTCTTT	CASSRSPGTGVMNTEAFF
TRBJ2-5	once	TRBV28	-	15	TGTGCCAGCGGGGAACACAGCGGCCTTAGGGAGACCCAGTACTTC	CASGEHSGLRETQYF
TRBJ1-1	-	TRBV19	-	12	TGTGCCAGTACGAATGCTGCGGCGAAAGCTTTCTTT	CASTNAAAKAFF
TRBJ2-7	-	TRBV10-1	-	13	TGCGCCAGCAGTGGCGGCGAGCACTACGAGCAGTACTTC	CASSGGEHYEQYF
TRBJ1-3	-	TRBV11-3	-	13	TGTGCCAGCAGCTCCCCGGGCGGAAACACCATATATTTT	CASSSPGGNTIYF
TRBJ2-7	-	TRBV30	TRBD1	14	TGTGCCTGGAGTGAGGACAGGGGATCCTACGAGCAGTACTTC	CAWSEDRGSYEQYF
TRBJ2-7	-	TRBV19	TRBD1	19	TGTGCCAGTAGTTTAAGACAGGGGATAATCCGGGAGTCGTTCTACGAGCAGTACTTC	CASSLRQGIIRESFYEQYF
TRBJ2-7	-	TRBV10-3	-	12	TGTGCCATCAGTTGGCGGGCGTACGAGCAGTACTTC	CAISWRAYEQYF
TRBJ2-1	-	TRBV10-3	-	12	TGTGCCATCAGTGAGACTACAGGAGAGCAGTTCTTC	CAISETTGEQFF
TRBJ2-1	few	TRBV19	-	14	TGTGCCAGTAGTTTGAGCAGTTCCTACAATGAGCAGTTCTTC	CASSLSSSYNEQFF
TRBJ2-1	-	TRBV27	TRBD2	14	TGTGCCACCACTCCAGCGGGGGTGCACAATGAGCAGTTCTTC	CATTPAGVHNEQFF
TRBJ2-7	-	TRBV10-2	TRBD1	15	TGCGCCAGCAGTGAGGCACAGGGGGACCCCTACGAGCAGTACTTC	CASSEAQGDPYEQYF
TRBJ2-5	-	TRBV25-1	-	11	TGTGCCAGCACCTGGGGGGAGACCCAGTACTTC	CASTWGETQYF
TRBJ2-1	few	TRBV5-1	-	16	TGCGCCAGCAGCTTCCCCCCGGACGGCGTAAACAATGAGCAGTTCTTC	CASSFPPDGVNNEQFF
TRBJ2-5	few	TRBV29-1	-	13	TGCAGCGCTCCCGTTCCGTACCAAGAGACCCAGTACTTC	CSAPVPYQETQYF
TRBJ2-3	-	TRBV7-6	-	14	TGTGCCAGCAGCCCAGGGTCTAGCACAGATACGCAGTATTTT	CASSPGSSTDTQYF
TRBJ2-2	once	TRBV5-4	-	15	TGCGCCAGCACCGTGTCCGTCTGGAACACCGGGGAGCTGTTTTTT	CASTVSVWNTGELFF
TRBJ2-1	-	TRBV25-1	-	14	TGTGCCAGCAGCCATCCGGGAGCGAACAATGAGCAGTTCTTC	CASSHPGANNEQFF
TRBJ2-7	-	TRBV18	TRBD2	13	TGTGCCAGCTCACCGGGACTAGCGTACGAGCAGTACTTC	CASSPGLAYEQYF
TRBJ1-2	-	TRBV28	-	11	TGTGCCAGCAGTTTCGGGGCGGGCTACACCTTC	CASSFGAGYTF
TRBJ1-1	-	TRBV28	-	14	TGTGCCAGCAGGCGCGGACAGAAGAACACTGAAGCTTTCTTT	CASRRGQKNTEAFF
TRBJ2-7	few	TRBV5-6	-	14	TGTGCCAGCAGCCTAGGAGGGAGGTCCTACGAGCAGTACTTC	CASSLGGRSYEQYF
TRBJ2-7	-	TRBV5-6	-	12	TGTGCCAGCAGCTTGGGTTGGAACGAGCAGTACTTC	CASSLGWNEQYF
TRBJ2-1	-	TRBV6-1	-	10	TGTGCCAGCAGTGCCCATGAGCAGTTCTTC	CASSAHEQFF
TRBJ2-7	-	TRBV5-1	TRBD1	14	TGCGCCAGCAGAAGGACAGGGGGCAACTACGAGCAGTACTTC	CASRRTGGNYEQYF
TRBJ1-1	-	TRBV10-3	-	12	TGTGCCATCAGAGGCTTCGAGAGGACGGCTTTCTTT	CAIRGFERTAFF
TRBJ1-2	-	TRBV27	TRBD1	13	TGTGCCAGCCGGACAGGGGTTAACTATGGCTACACCTTC	CASRTGVNYGYTF
TRBJ2-3	-	TRBV7-7	-	14	TGTGCTAGCAGCCCGCTCCCCGGGCTCGATACGCAGTATTTT	CASSPLPGLDTQYF
TRBJ2-7	few	TRBV4-2	-	15	TGTGCCAGCAGCCAAGAAACTAGCTCTTCCTACGAGCAGTACTTC	CASSQETSSSYEQYF
TRBJ2-7	-	TRBV7-9	TRBD1	14	TGTGCCAGCAGCCCCGGGGACAGGGGATACGAGCAGTACTTC	CASSPGDRGYEQYF
TRBJ2-7	-	TRBV25-1	TRBD2	15	TGTGCCAGCAGTGAAGCCGGGACTAGCGGGAGCGAGCAGTACTTC	CASSEAGTSGSEQYF
TRBJ1-4	few	TRBV7-3	TRBD1	12	TGTGCCAGCAGCTGGGGACGACAGGGTCCGTTTTTT	CASSWGRQGPFF